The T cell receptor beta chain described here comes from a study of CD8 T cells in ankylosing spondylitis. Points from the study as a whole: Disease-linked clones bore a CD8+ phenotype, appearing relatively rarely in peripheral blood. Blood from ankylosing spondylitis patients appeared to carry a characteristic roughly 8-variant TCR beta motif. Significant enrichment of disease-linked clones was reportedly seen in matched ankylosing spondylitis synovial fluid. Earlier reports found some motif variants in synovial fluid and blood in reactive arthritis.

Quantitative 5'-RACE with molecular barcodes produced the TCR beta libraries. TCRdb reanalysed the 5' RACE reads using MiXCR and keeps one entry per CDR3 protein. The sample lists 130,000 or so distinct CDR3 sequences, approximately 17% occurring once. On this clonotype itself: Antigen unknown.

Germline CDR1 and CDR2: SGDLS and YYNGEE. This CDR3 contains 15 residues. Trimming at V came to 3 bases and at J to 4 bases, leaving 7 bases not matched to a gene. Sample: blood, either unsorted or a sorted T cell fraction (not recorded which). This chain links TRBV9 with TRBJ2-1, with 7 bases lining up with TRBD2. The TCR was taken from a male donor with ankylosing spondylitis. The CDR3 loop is CASSEGGVRYNEQFF. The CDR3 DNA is TGTGCCAGCAGCGAGGGAGGGGTTAGGTACAATGAGCAGTTCTTC.